Below are 12 T cell receptor beta chains sequenced from a single sample in a study of shared T cell receptors in the human thymus. Data came from immunoSEQ multiplex PCR; TCRdb stores just in-frame clones and leaves some out. The sample yields roughly 700,000 clones, around 87% seen once. The data also belong to a second study, concerning human thymus T cells.

The material sequenced was thymocytes. The receptor source for this set is a boy younger than two with a congenital heart defect.

A single count supports this clone. V is TRBV7-2 and J is TRBJ2-1; 7 bases fit TRBD2. The CDR3 loop spans 15 amino acids. V was clipped by 1 base and J by 5 bases; unmatched bases: 5. Per the germline V gene, CDR1 is SGHTA and CDR2 is FQGNSA. In DNA, the CDR3 is TGTGCCAGCAGCTTAGGGACTAGAGTCGACAATGAGCAGTTCTTC. It yields the protein CASSLGTRVDNEQFF.

The chain carries TRBV27 and TRBJ1-1; 9 bases are a match to TRBD1. V lost 8 bases and J lost 0; bases outside the gene matches: 1. This CDR3 region has 13 residues. From germline, CDR1 is MNHEY and CDR2 SMNVEV (reference sequence). This chain's CDR3 is CASGTGMNTEAFF. In DNA, the CDR3 is TGTGCCAGCGGGACAGGGATGAACACTGAAGCTTTCTTT.

The chain carries TRBV7-9 and TRBJ1-2; D call uncertain. The CDR3 has 13 residues. V lost 3 bases to trimming and J lost 7 bases, with 12 bases between them. CDR1 SEHNR and CDR2 FQNEAQ come from the germline V gene (reference sequence). The CDR3 region has the DNA TGTGCCAGCAGCTTTGATGGAGAACCTGGCTACACCTTC. It yields the protein CASSFDGEPGYTF.

V usage is TRBV5-4 and J usage is TRBJ1-5; no firm D call. This CDR3 comprises 14 residues. V was pared by 3 bases and J by 1 base, with 8 bases between. The germline V gene has CDR1 SGHNT and CDR2 YYREEE (reference sequence). The DNA for the CDR3 is TGTGCCAGCAGCTCCCGGGGAAGCAATCAGCCCCAGCATTTT. The encoded protein is CASSSRGSNQPQHF.

The chain recombines TRBV29-1 with TRBJ2-7; 8 bases line up with TRBD1. Germline assignment: CDR1 SQVTM and CDR2 ANQGSEA. The CDR3 is 12 residues long. V lost 8 bases, J lost 1 base, and 4 bases stayed unmatched. CDR3 in amino acids: CSPGQGSYEQYF. CDR3 coding DNA: TGCAGCCCTGGACAGGGATCCTACGAGCAGTACTTC.

This clone was observed a single time. The rearrangement joins TRBV4-1 to TRBJ2-1, with TRBD2 identical over 11 bases. Trimming removed 3 bases from V and 2 bases from J; junction bases left unmatched: 3. The CDR3 sequence is 16 residues long. Germline V lookup: CDR1 MGHRA, CDR2 YSYEKL. CDR3 DNA: TGCGCCAGCAGCCACCGACTAGCGGGGACCTACAATGAGCAGTTCTTC. Encoded protein: CASSHRLAGTYNEQFF.

The chain employs TRBV7-2 and TRBJ2-7, with 10 bases that match TRBD2. The CDR3 loop spans 17 amino acids. Germline assignment: CDR1 SGHTA and CDR2 FQGNSA. V was clipped by 2 bases and J by 2 bases; unmatched bases: 9. In nucleotides, the CDR3 is TGTGCCAGCAGCTTACCTATGTCTAGCGGGGGCCCCTACGAGCAGTACTTC. As protein: CASSLPMSSGGPYEQYF.

This clone was observed once. The rearrangement uses TRBV4-1 and TRBJ2-3, with TRBD2 matching over 8 bases. Germline CDR1 reads MGHRA; CDR2 reads YSYEKL. This CDR3 spans 15 amino acids. Trimming took 1 base from V and 5 from J; bases not matched to a gene: 5. This CDR3 reads CASSQGLAGGDTQYF. DNA of the CDR3: TGCGCCAGCAGCCAAGGCCTAGCGGGTGGAGATACGCAGTATTTT.

This rearrangement joins TRBV2 to TRBJ1-5, with 7 bases fitting TRBD1. The germline CDR1 and CDR2 sequences are SNHLY and FYNNEI. This CDR3 has 17 amino acids. The J segment lost 3 bases and the V segment lost 0 bases, leaving 8 bases of the junction unmatched. CDR3 nucleotides: TGTGCCAGCAGTGAAGCGAACCGGGACAGTTACAATCAGCCCCAGCATTTT. It codes for CASSEANRDSYNQPQHF. The full variable domain, completed using reference TRBV2 and TRBJ1-5, is EPEVTQTPSHQVTQMGQEVILRCVPISNHLYFYWYRQILGQKVEFLVSFYNNEISEKSEIFDDQFSVERPDGSNFTLKIRSTKLEDSAMYFCASSEANRDSYNQPQHFGDGTRLSIL.

This clone was observed once. The J gene is TRBJ2-3, the V gene TRBV28; D possibly corresponds to TRBD2 (6 bases). The V end was cut by 5 bases, the J end by 6 bases, with 15 bases between. CDR3 length equals 14 residues. Per germline, CDR1 MDHEN and CDR2 SYDVKM. CDR3 in amino acids: CASSGTLMRDTQYF. The CDR3 bases are TGTGCCAGCAGTGGGACTTTGATGAGGGATACGCAGTATTTT.

A note on this clone: Other DNA sequences from this sample encode an identical CDR3 as well. The chain uses TRBV5-6 and TRBJ1-2; D unclear. V lost 0 bases, J lost 6 bases, and 6 bases lay in between. Germline V gene data show CDR1 as SGHDT and CDR2 as YYEEEE. The CDR3 has 12 residues. The CDR3 region is CASSLAGHGYTF. In nucleotides, the CDR3 is TGTGCCAGCAGCTTGGCTGGGCATGGCTACACCTTC.

This clone was picked up one time. The J gene is TRBJ2-1, the V gene TRBV11-3; possible D gene TRBD2, 6 bases. The CDR3 is made up of 18 amino acids. Looked up from germline, CDR1 is SGHNT and CDR2 is YENEEA. V lost 0 bases to trimming and J lost 4 bases, with 19 bases between them. The CDR3 spells CASSLEEVRRDGYNEQFF. The CDR3 DNA sequence: TGTGCCAGCAGCTTAGAGGAGGTCAGGCGGGACGGGTACAATGAGCAGTTCTTC.